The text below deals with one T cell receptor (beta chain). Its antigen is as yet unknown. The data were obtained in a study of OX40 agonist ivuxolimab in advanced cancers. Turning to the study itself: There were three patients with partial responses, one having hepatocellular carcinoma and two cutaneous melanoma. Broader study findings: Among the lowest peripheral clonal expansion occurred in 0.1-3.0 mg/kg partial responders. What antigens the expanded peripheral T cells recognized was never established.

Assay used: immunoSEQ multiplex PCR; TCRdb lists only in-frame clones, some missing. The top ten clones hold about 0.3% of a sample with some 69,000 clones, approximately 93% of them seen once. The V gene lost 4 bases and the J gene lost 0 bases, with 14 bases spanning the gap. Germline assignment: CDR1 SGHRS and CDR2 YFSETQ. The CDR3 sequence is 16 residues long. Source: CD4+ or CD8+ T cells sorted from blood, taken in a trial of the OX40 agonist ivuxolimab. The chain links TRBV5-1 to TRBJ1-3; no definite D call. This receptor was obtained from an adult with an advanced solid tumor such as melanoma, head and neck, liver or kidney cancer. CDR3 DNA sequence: TGCGCCAGCAGCCACCACTTGGACCCCTCTGGAAACACCATATATTTT. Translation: CASSHHLDPSGNTIYF.